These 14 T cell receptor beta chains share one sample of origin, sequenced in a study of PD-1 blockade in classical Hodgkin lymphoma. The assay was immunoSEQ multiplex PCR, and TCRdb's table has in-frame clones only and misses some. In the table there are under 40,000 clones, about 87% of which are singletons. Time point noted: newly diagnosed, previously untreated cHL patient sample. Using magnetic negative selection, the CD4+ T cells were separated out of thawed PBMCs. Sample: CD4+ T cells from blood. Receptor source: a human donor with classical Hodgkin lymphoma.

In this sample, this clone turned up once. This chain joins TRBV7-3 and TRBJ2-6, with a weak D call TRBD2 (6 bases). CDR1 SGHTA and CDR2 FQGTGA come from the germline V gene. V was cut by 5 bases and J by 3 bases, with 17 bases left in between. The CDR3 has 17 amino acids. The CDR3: CASSPQRGNFGANVLTF. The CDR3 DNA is TGTGCCAGCAGCCCCCAACGGGGGAACTTTGGGGCCAACGTCCTGACTTTC.

CDR3 in amino acids: CAISESSLRVDGYTF. The CDR3 bases are TGTGCCATCAGTGAGTCGAGCTTACGGGTCGATGGCTACACCTTC. The chain couples TRBV10-3 to TRBJ1-2; no clear D gene. CDR3 size: 15 residues. The germline V gene encodes CDR1 ENHRY and CDR2 SYGVKD. Between the trimmed V and J ends, which lost 0 bases and 6 bases, there was a span of 14 bases.

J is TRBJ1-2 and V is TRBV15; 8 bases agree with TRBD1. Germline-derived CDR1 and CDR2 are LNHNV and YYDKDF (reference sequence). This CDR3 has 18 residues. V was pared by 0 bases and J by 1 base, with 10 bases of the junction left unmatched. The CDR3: CATSRDLKVTGVNYGYTF. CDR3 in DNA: TGTGCCACCAGCAGAGATCTGAAAGTGACAGGGGTTAACTATGGCTACACCTTC.

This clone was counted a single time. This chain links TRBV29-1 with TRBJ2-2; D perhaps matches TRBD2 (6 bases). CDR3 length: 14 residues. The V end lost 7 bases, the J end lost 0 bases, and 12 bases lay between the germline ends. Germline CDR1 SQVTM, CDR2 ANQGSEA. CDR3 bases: TGCAGCGCGGGGGACGGGGCGAACACCGGGGAGCTGTTTTTT. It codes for CSAGDGANTGELFF.

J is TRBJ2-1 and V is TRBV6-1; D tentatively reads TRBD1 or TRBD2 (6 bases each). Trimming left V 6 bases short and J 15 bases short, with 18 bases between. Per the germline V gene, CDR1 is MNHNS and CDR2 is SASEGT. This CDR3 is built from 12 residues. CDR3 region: CASRPLGGHLFF. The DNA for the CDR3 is TGTGCCAGCAGGCCCCTGGGGGGACACCTGTTCTTC.

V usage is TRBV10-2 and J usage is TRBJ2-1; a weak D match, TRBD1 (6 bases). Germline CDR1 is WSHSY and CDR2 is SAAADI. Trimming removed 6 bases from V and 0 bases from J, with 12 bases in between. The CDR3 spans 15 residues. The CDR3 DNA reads TGCGCCAGCAGAGGTACAGGGAGCTCCTACAATGAGCAGTTCTTC. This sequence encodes CASRGTGSSYNEQFF.

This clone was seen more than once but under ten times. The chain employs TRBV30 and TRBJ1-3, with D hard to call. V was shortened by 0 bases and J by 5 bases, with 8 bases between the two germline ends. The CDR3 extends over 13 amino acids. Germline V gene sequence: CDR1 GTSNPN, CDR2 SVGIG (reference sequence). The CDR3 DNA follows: TGTGCCTGGAGTGTAAACGGAAGAAACACCATATATTTT. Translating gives CAWSVNGRNTIYF.

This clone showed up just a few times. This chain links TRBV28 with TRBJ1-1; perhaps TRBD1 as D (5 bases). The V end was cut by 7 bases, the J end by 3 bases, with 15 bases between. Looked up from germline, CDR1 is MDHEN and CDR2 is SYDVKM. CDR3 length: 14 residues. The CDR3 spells CASTITARDTEAFF. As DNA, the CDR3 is TGTGCCAGCACCATCACAGCCAGGGACACTGAAGCTTTCTTT.

As DNA, the CDR3 is TGTGCCAGTAGTATACCCGGGCTAGCCCGGGAGACCCAGTACTTC. Translation gives CASSIPGLARETQYF. This chain uses TRBV19 with TRBJ2-5; D is perhaps TRBD2 (5 bases). The CDR3 is made up of 15 amino acids. Looked up from germline, CDR1 is LNHDA and CDR2 is SQIVND (reference sequence). Trimming removed 2 bases from V and 5 bases from J, with 15 bases in between.

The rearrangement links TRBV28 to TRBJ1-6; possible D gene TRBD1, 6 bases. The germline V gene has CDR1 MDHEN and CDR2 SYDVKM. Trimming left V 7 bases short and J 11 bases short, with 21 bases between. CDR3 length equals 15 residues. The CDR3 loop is CASNGGAAFLAPLHF. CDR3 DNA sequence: TGTGCCAGCAACGGGGGGGCAGCATTTTTGGCACCCCTCCACTTT.

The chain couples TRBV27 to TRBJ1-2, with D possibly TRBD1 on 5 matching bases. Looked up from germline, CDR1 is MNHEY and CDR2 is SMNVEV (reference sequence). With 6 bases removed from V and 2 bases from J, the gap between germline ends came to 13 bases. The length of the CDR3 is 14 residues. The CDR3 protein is CASRETGGNYGYTF. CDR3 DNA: TGTGCCAGCAGAGAGACGGGGGGGAACTATGGCTACACCTTC.

In nucleotides, the CDR3 is TGTGCCAGCAGTTTAAATGGGGGGAATCAGCCCCAGCATTTT. Amino acid sequence: CASSLNGGNQPQHF. This chain connects TRBV28 to TRBJ1-5; TRBD1 is a possible D gene (5 bases). The CDR3 covers 14 residues. Germline assignment: CDR1 MDHEN and CDR2 SYDVKM. With 2 bases removed from V and 4 bases from J, the gap between germline ends came to 9 bases.

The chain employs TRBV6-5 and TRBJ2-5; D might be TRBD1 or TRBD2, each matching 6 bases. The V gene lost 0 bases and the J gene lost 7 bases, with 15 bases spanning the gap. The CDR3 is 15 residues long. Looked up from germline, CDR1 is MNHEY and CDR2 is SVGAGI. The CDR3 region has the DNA TGTGCCAGCAGTTACTCGAGTGACAGGCGGGGGACCCAGTACTTC. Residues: CASSYSSDRRGTQYF.

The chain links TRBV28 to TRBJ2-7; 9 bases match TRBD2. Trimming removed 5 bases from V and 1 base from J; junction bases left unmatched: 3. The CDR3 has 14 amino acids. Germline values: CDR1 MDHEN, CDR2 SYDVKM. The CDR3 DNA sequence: TGTGCCAGCAGTAGACTAGCGGAATCCTACGAGCAGTACTTC. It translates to CASSRLAESYEQYF.